These 24 T cell receptor beta chains were all obtained from the same sample, sequenced in a study of blood T cell repertoires in COVID-19. This table comes from immunoSEQ multiplex PCR, and its TCRdb copy is limited to in-frame clones, with some not included. The sample includes tens of thousands of clones, around 80% of them seen just once. The sample consisted of peripheral blood. These receptor sequences come from a human donor in a cohort sampled during active COVID-19.

In its sample, this clone was seen once. The rearrangement uses TRBV30 and TRBJ1-2; 7 bases agree with TRBD1. J was trimmed by 3 bases and V by 2 bases; bases with no gene match: 6. This CDR3 has 14 residues. Germline-derived CDR1 and CDR2 are GTSNPN and SVGIG (reference sequence). Written as DNA, the CDR3 is TGTGCCTGGAGTCGACAGGGAATTTACTATGGCTACACCTTC. It yields the protein CAWSRQGIYYGYTF. Full variable domain (missing parts from reference TRBV30 and TRBJ1-2): SQTIHQWPATLVQPVGSPLSLECTVEGTSNPNLYWYRQAAGRGLQLLFYSVGIGQISSEVPQNLSASRPQDRQFILSSKKLLLSDSGFYLCAWSRQGIYYGYTFGSGTRLTVV.

The chain uses TRBV19 and TRBJ2-7; 7 nucleotides match TRBD1. V lost 3 bases to trimming and J lost 4 bases; unmatched junction nucleotides: 15. Germline V gene lookup returns CDR1 LNHDA and CDR2 SQIVND (reference sequence). The CDR3 contains 17 residues. The CDR3 DNA sequence: TGTGCCAGTAGTATGAGGGTCCGGGACAGCCTTACTTACGAGCAGTACTTC. Translated, it gives CASSMRVRDSLTYEQYF. Full variable domain (missing parts from reference TRBV19 and TRBJ2-7): DGGITQSPKYLFRKEGQNVTLSCEQNLNHDAMYWYRQDPGQGLRLIYYSQIVNDFQKGDIAEGYSVSREKKESFPLTVTSAQKNPTAFYLCASSMRVRDSLTYEQYFGPGTRLTVT.

This clone was seen once. The chain couples TRBV6-5 to TRBJ1-4; TRBD1 matches at 8 bases. The CDR3 is made up of 15 amino acids. The V gene end was trimmed by 6 bases and the J gene end by 14 bases; junction bases not matched to a gene: 17. Germline values: CDR1 MNHEY, CDR2 SVGAGI. CDR3 sequence reads: CASSRAGQGGFSLFF. The CDR3 DNA reads as TGTGCCAGCAGCCGAGCTGGACAGGGTGGTTTTAGTCTGTTTTTT.

This clone ranks as medium-sized. V and J are TRBV5-4 and TRBJ1-1; no firm D call. V was shortened by 0 bases and J by 1 base, with 10 bases between the two germline ends. Looked up from germline, CDR1 is SGHNT and CDR2 is YYREEE (reference sequence). This CDR3 comprises 15 residues. The CDR3 sequence is CASSLVGEGNTEAFF. The CDR3 DNA follows: TGTGCCAGCAGCTTGGTCGGGGAAGGGAACACTGAAGCTTTCTTT. Full variable domain (remainder filled in from reference TRBV5-4 and TRBJ1-1): ETGVTQSPTHLIKTRGQQVTLRCSSQSGHNTVSWYQQALGQGPQFIFQYYREEENGRGNFPPRFSGLQFPNYSSELNVNALELDDSALYLCASSLVGEGNTEAFFGQGTRLTVV.

The rearrangement uses TRBV5-1 and TRBJ2-5, with 9 bases lining up with TRBD2. CDR1 SGHRS and CDR2 YFSETQ come from the germline V gene. The CDR3 covers 15 residues. V was clipped by 4 bases and J by 4 bases; unmatched bases: 8. CDR3 sequence (DNA): TGCGCCAGCAGCCGCATTAGCGGGAGAGGAGAGACCCAGTACTTC. This gives the protein CASSRISGRGETQYF.

V and J are TRBV2 and TRBJ2-5; 9 bases align to TRBD1. The V segment lost 8 bases and the J segment 4 bases; nucleotides outside the gene matches: 8. Germline CDR1 reads SNHLY; CDR2 reads FYNNEI. The CDR3 totals 14 residues. Here the CDR3 DNA reads TGTGCCAGCGGAGGAACGACAGGGGGAGAGACCCAGTACTTC. This gives the protein CASGGTTGGETQYF.

This chain links TRBV5-1 with TRBJ2-5, with 10 bases aligning to TRBD1. CDR1 and CDR2 (germline): SGHRS, YFSETQ. V shed 3 bases, J shed 5 bases, and the junction held 7 bases outside the gene matches. CDR3 length: 15 residues. DNA of the CDR3: TGCGCCAGCAGCTCTGCCGGGACAGGGGAGGAGACCCAGTACTTC. Translation: CASSSAGTGEETQYF.

The CDR3 DNA reads as TGCAGCGTACAACAGGGACTGAACACTGAAGCTTTCTTT. It encodes CSVQQGLNTEAFF. This chain connects TRBV29-1 to TRBJ1-1; possibly TRBD1 for D (6 bases). This CDR3 contains 13 residues. Trimming took 6 bases from V and 0 from J, leaving 11 bases between them. Germline CDR1 reads SQVTM; CDR2 reads ANQGSEA. Drawing the rest from reference TRBV29-1 and TRBJ1-1, the complete variable domain is SAVISQKPSRDICQRGTSLTIQCQVDSQVTMMFWYRQQPGQSLTLIATANQGSEATYESGFVIDKFPISRPNLTFSTLTVSNMSPEDSSIYLCSVQQGLNTEAFFGQGTRLTVV.

This chain links TRBV14 with TRBJ1-6; D is undetermined. The germline V and J ends were trimmed by 6 bases and 0 bases, with 18 bases remaining between them. The CDR3 totals 18 residues. Per germline, CDR1 SGHDN and CDR2 FVKESK. The CDR3: CASSHRLSLSSYNSPLHF. The DNA for the CDR3 is TGTGCCAGCAGTCACCGTCTGTCTCTAAGCTCCTATAATTCACCCCTCCACTTT.

This clone was detected only once. The chain carries TRBV4-2 and TRBJ2-1, with 9 bases matching TRBD2. Germline CDR1 and CDR2: LGHNA and YNFKEQ. V lost 6 bases, J lost 10 bases, and 13 bases stayed unmatched. CDR3 length: 15 residues. CDR3 DNA sequence: TGTGCCAGCAGACCAGATATTAGCGGGAGTCGAGAGCAGTTCTTC. It codes for CASRPDISGSREQFF.

J is TRBJ1-1 and V is TRBV3-1 (or the pseudogene TRBV3-2), with D perhaps matching TRBD1 (5 bases). Germline CDR1 and CDR2: LGHDT and YNNKEL (reference sequence). V gave up 3 bases and J gave up 7 bases, with 12 bases separating them. This CDR3 spans 13 amino acids. CDR3 amino acids: CASSHWGVNEAFF. Here the CDR3 DNA reads TGTGCCAGCAGCCACTGGGGCGTAAATGAAGCTTTCTTT.

CDR3: CASAPDTSYEQYF. Here the CDR3 DNA reads TGTGCTAGTGCCCCTGACACCTCCTACGAGCAGTACTTC. The J gene is TRBJ2-7, the V gene TRBV12-5; no clear D gene. The CDR3 totals 13 residues. Looked up from germline, CDR1 is LGHNT and CDR2 is FRNRAP. V dropped 7 bases and J dropped 0 bases, with 10 bases sitting between them.

The chain combines TRBV27 with TRBJ1-6; 9 positions match TRBD1. Looked up from germline, CDR1 is MNHEY and CDR2 is SMNVEV (reference sequence). This CDR3 has 15 amino acids. With 3 bases clipped from V and 8 bases from J, the junction kept 5 bases outside the gene matches. CDR3 residues: CASSFGQGTHSPLHF. CDR3 DNA: TGTGCCAGCAGTTTCGGACAGGGGACGCATTCACCCCTCCACTTT.

Written as DNA, the CDR3 is TGTGCCAGCAGCTCGGGACCCCAGGGGACTGAAGCTTTCTTT. As protein: CASSSGPQGTEAFF. The chain combines TRBV7-9 with TRBJ1-1; D might be TRBD1 (6 bases). Per the germline V gene, CDR1 is SEHNR and CDR2 is FQNEAQ (reference sequence). V was pared by 4 bases and J by 5 bases, with 14 bases between. This CDR3 has 14 amino acids. Full variable domain (rest looked up from reference TRBV7-9 and TRBJ1-1): DTGVSQNPRHKITKRGQNVTFRCDPISEHNRLYWYRQTLGQGPEFLTYFQNEAQLEKSRLLSDRFSAERPKGSFSTLEIQRTEQGDSAMYLCASSSGPQGTEAFFGQGTRLTVV.

This chain links TRBV10-3 with TRBJ1-3; 8 nucleotides align to TRBD1. The trim removed 4 bases at V and 0 bases at J, leaving 11 bases unmatched. CDR3 length: 18 residues. Germline-derived CDR1 and CDR2 are ENHRY and SYGVKD. The chain's CDR3 is CAISGQGPDSISGNTIYF. The CDR3 coding sequence is TGTGCCATCAGTGGACAGGGGCCTGACAGCATCTCTGGAAACACCATATATTTT.

CDR3 in DNA: TGCACCAGCAGTTCGGTGTATGAGCAGTTCTTC. This gives the protein CTSSSVYEQFF. The chain combines TRBV1 with TRBJ2-1; the table calls TRBD2, which could not be checked here. TRBV1 is assigned pseudogene status. CDR3 length equals 11 residues.

The V gene is TRBV4-2, the J gene TRBJ2-1, with 10 positions matching TRBD2. Germline CDR1 is LGHNA and CDR2 is YNFKEQ. This CDR3 is 16 amino acids long. Trimming at V came to 3 bases and at J to 2 bases, leaving 4 bases not matched to a gene. The CDR3 loop reads CASSHSGTSAYNEQFF. The CDR3 DNA is TGTGCCAGCAGCCACTCCGGGACTAGCGCCTACAATGAGCAGTTCTTC.

The V gene is TRBV4-1, the J gene TRBJ1-4, with 9 bases lining up with TRBD1. Germline V gives CDR1 MGHRA, CDR2 YSYEKL. V lost 0 bases and J lost 0; bases outside the gene matches: 8. The CDR3 totals 19 residues. The CDR3: CASSQEASRQGATNEKLFF. CDR3 DNA: TGCGCCAGCAGCCAAGAGGCTTCGAGACAGGGGGCAACTAATGAAAAACTGTTTTTT.

This clone is labeled as medium-sized (0.01 to 0.1%). The chain couples TRBV5-4 to TRBJ2-7; 10 nucleotides agree with TRBD1. V lost 4 bases and J lost 8; bases outside the gene matches: 12. CDR1 is SGHNT, CDR2 YYREEE, per germline (reference sequence). The CDR3 is made up of 15 amino acids. The DNA of the CDR3 is TGTGCCAGCAGCCCCGGGACAGGGGTTCGGGGAAAGCAGTACTTC. Translated, it gives CASSPGTGVRGKQYF.

The V gene is TRBV6-5, the J gene TRBJ1-1; D uncertain. CDR3 length: 13 residues. The V end was cut by 2 bases, the J end by 0 bases, with 4 bases between. The germline V gene encodes CDR1 MNHEY and CDR2 SVGAGI. CDR3 bases: TGTGCCAGCAGTTACATCGTGAACACTGAAGCTTTCTTT. It codes for CASSYIVNTEAFF.

V and J are TRBV2 and TRBJ1-2; D is perhaps TRBD1 (5 bases). CDR1 is SNHLY and CDR2 is FYNNEI in the germline V gene. The CDR3 spans 11 residues. Trimming stripped 7 bases from V and 8 bases from J, with 11 bases between. This chain's CDR3 is CASTLGGGYTF. CDR3 coding DNA: TGTGCCAGCACCCTCGGGGGGGGCTACACCTTC.

The rearrangement joins TRBV6-6 to TRBJ2-1; TRBD2 matches 13 bases. In germline, CDR1 is MNHNY, CDR2 SVGAGI (reference sequence). Unmatched junction bases numbered 4, after V lost 4 bases and J lost 7 bases. The CDR3 length is 15 residues. The CDR3 sequence is CASSLLAGGGNEQFF. CDR3 DNA: TGTGCCAGCAGTTTACTAGCGGGAGGGGGTAATGAGCAGTTCTTC.

The chain links TRBV7-9 to TRBJ1-5; 8 nucleotides match TRBD1. Germline-derived CDR1 and CDR2 are SEHNR and FQNEAQ (reference sequence). The V gene end was trimmed by 3 bases and the J gene end by 11 bases; junction bases not matched to a gene: 6. The CDR3 contains 13 residues. The CDR3, as DNA: TGTGCCAGCAGCTTCGGACAGGGCCAGGCCCAGCATTTT. Translated: CASSFGQGQAQHF.

The chain employs TRBV10-3 and TRBJ2-2, with 11 bases that match TRBD2. The CDR3 totals 15 residues. Germline CDR1 ENHRY, CDR2 SYGVKD. V gave up 6 bases and J gave up 8 bases; unmatched junction bases: 8. The CDR3 region is CAISATSGGWGELFF. The DNA of the CDR3 is TGTGCCATCAGCGCAACTAGCGGGGGTTGGGGGGAGCTGTTTTTT.